This TCR beta chain comes out of a study of siplizumab effects on memory and regulatory T cells. Findings of the study overall: Siplizumab, the agent tested, significantly reduced alloreactive sequences traceable to unstimulated CD4+ memory cells.

Some clones are missing from TCRdb's copy, which holds only in-frame ones; the method was immunoSEQ multiplex PCR. The data hold roughly 80,000 clones, with about nine tenths observed a single time. As for this clone: Its target is unknown.

V was clipped by 7 bases and J by 1 base; unmatched bases: 5. CDR1 is SGHDT and CDR2 is YYEEEE in the germline V gene. The length of the CDR3 is 13 residues. This TCR was recovered from a human donor in good health. The chain carries TRBV5-6 and TRBJ2-7; TRBD1 matches at 7 bases. Source material: Tregs sorted from blood. CDR3 amino acids: CASFRQGSYEQYF. The CDR3 DNA reads as TGTGCCAGCTTTAGACAGGGATCCTACGAGCAGTACTTC.